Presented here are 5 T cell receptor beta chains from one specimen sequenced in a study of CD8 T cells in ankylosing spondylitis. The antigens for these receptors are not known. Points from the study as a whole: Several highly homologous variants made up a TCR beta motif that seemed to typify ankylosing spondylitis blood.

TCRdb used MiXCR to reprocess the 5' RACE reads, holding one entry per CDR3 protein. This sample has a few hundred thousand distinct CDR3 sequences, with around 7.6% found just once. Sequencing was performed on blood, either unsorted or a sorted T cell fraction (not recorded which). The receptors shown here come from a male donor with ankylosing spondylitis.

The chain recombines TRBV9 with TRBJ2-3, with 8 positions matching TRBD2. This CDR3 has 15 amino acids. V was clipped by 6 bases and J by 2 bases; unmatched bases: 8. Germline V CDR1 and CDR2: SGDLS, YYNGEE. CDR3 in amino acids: CASNRRGGVTDTQYF. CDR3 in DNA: TGTGCCAGCAACCGCCGGGGGGGAGTCACAGATACGCAGTATTTT.

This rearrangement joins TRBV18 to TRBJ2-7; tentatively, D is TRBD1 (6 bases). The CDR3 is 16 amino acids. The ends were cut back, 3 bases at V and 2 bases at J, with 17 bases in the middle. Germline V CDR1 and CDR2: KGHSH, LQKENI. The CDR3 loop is CASSPRQDVSAYEQYF. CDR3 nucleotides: TGTGCCAGCTCACCCCGACAGGACGTCTCGGCCTACGAGCAGTACTTC. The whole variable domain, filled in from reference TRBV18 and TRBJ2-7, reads NAGVMQNPRHLVRRRGQEARLRCSPMKGHSHVYWYRQLPEEGLKFMVYLQKENIIDESGMPKERFSAEFPKEGPSILRIQQVVRGDSAAYFCASSPRQDVSAYEQYFGPGTRLTVT.

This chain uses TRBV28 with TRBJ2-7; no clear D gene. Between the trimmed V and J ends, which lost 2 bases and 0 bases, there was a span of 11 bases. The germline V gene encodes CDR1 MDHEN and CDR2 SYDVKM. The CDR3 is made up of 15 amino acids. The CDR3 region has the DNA TGTGCCAGCAGTTTACCGAGGCACAGCTCCTACGAGCAGTACTTC. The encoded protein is CASSLPRHSSYEQYF.

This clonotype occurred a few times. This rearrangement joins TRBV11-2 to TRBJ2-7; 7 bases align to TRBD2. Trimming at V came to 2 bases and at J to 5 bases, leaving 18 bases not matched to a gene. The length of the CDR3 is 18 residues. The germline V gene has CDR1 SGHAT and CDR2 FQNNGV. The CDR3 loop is CASSLPSSGRVFFDEQYF. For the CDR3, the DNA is TGTGCCAGCAGCTTACCTTCCTCAGGGAGGGTTTTTTTCGACGAGCAGTACTTC.

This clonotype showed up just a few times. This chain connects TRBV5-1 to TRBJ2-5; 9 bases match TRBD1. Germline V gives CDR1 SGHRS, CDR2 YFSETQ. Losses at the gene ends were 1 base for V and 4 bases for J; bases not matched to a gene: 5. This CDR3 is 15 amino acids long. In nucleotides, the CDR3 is TGCGCCAGCAGCTTGTTATCGACAGGGGGAGAGACCCAGTACTTC. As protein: CASSLLSTGGETQYF.